This T cell receptor (beta chain) is from a study of T cells in Graves' hyperthyroidism and ophthalmopathy. The CDR3 length is 13 residues. V dropped 3 bases and J dropped 5 bases, with 10 bases sitting between them. CDR1 is DFQATT and CDR2 is SNEGSKA in the germline V gene (reference sequence). TCR beta CDR3 regions were amplified from RNA. With the HTBI primer set, the TCR CDR3 went through a first round of RT-PCR. TCRdb used MiXCR to reprocess the multiplex PCR reads, holding one entry per CDR3 protein. This table has about 350,000 distinct CDR3 sequences, roughly 14% appearing once. Patients aged 18 to 65 had newly diagnosed hyperthyroidism that had lasted under 2 months.

The chain employs TRBV20-1 and TRBJ2-2; D unresolved. Input material: blood. The source is a woman aged 30 to 39 with Graves' hyperthyroidism. CDR3 amino acids: CSASRQETGELFF. In DNA form, the CDR3 reads TGCAGTGCTAGTAGGCAGGAAACCGGGGAGCTGTTTTTT.